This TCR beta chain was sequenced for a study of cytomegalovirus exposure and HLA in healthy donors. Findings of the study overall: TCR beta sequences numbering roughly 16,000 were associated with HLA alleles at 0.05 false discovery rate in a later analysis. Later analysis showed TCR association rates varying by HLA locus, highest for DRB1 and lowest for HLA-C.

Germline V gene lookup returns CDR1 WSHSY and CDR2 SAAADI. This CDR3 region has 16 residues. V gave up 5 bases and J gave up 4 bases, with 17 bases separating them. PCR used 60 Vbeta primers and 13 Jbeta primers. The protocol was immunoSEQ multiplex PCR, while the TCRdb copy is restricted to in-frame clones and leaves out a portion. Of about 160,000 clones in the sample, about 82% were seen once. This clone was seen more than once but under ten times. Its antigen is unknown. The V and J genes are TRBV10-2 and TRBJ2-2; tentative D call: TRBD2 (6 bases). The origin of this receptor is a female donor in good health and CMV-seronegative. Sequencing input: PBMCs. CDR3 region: CASSMGSGRATGELFF. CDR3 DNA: TGCGCCAGCAGTATGGGTAGCGGTAGGGCCACCGGGGAGCTGTTTTTT.